This TCR beta chain was recovered during a study of cytomegalovirus exposure and HLA in healthy donors. Points from the study as a whole: It has been reported that TCR beta sequences accurately predicted the HLA-A and HLA-B alleles of most subjects. It was in a later analysis that TCR association rates were seen to vary by HLA locus, highest for DRB1 and lowest for HLA-C.

Concerning this clone itself: The antigen is unknown.

60 Vbeta and 13 Jbeta primers were used in PCR. How the authors handled the data: Counted up in a later analysis, unique TCR beta chains came to 65 million to 80 million, with around 11 million shared. The protocol was immunoSEQ multiplex PCR, while the TCRdb copy is restricted to in-frame clones and leaves out a portion. That table is the source of V, J and clone size, and D and trimming were worked out from the DNA. The repertoire has 140,000 to 150,000 clones, roughly 70% of them found once; the top ten carry approximately 4.2%. The CDR3 is 15 amino acids. V lost 2 bases, J lost 2 bases, and 12 bases lay in between. Germline assignment: CDR1 SNHLY and CDR2 FYNNEI.

This clonotype originated in a man aged 55 to 69 in good health and CMV-seronegative. The rearrangement joins TRBV2 to TRBJ2-5; D is ambiguous. Material for sequencing was PBMCs. The CDR3 coding sequence is TGTGCCAGCAGTGAACTCCTGGCCTTGCAAGAGACCCAGTACTTC. Its translation is CASSELLALQETQYF.